This record looks at one TCR beta chain sequence and its context. Cohort: HPV-negative, locally advanced oral cavity squamous cell carcinoma patients. TCRdb's table, derived via immunoSEQ multiplex PCR, lists solely in-frame clones and lacks some. Here the sample spans over 15,000 clones, around 69% being singletons. CDR1 and CDR2 from the germline V gene are LNHDA and SQIVND (reference sequence). The CDR3 covers 16 residues. Trimming stripped 1 base from V and 1 base from J, with 11 bases between. This record comes from a study of neoadjuvant anti-PD-1 for oral cavity cancer. Study summary: Before surgery, most patients got three to four biweekly 3 mg/kg nivolumab doses. Non-progressing patients received a fourth nivolumab dose near day 43, then surgery on days 50-56.

This material consisted of PBMCs, taken before nivolumab (anti-PD-1) treatment. The source is a person between 40 and 85 years old with oral cavity squamous cell carcinoma. This chain links TRBV19 with TRBJ1-5, with D possibly being TRBD1 (6 bases). The CDR3 DNA reads TGTGCCAGTAGTATAGGGGGGCGGACAAGCAATCAGCCCCAGCATTTT. Its translation: CASSIGGRTSNQPQHF.